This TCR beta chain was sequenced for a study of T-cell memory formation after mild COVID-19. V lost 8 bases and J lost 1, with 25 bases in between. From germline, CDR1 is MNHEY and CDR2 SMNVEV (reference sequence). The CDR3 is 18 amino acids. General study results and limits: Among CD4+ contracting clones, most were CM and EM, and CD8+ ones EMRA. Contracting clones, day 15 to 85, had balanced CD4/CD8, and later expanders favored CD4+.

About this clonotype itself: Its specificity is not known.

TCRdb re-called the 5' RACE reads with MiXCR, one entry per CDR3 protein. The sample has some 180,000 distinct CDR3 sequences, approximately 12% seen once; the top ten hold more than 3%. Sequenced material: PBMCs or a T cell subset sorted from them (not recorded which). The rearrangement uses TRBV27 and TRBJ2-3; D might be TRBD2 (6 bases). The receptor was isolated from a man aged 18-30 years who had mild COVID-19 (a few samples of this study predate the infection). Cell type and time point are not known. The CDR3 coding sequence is TGTGCCAGCCGTTCGCCGGTCACCTATCGGAGGGGCACAGATACGCAGTATTTT. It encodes CASRSPVTYRRGTDTQYF.